This T cell receptor beta chain came from a study of shared clonotypes between healthy human individuals. The CDR3 runs to 14 residues. Germline V gives CDR1 SGHTA, CDR2 FQGNSA. Trimming stripped 5 bases from V and 0 bases from J, with 11 bases between. This clone has a single count. Clones were sequenced by immunoSEQ multiplex PCR, and TCRdb holds only the in-frame ones, with some missing. Seen here are a few million clones, 92% observed once, and the top ten hold 0.37%. The chain uses TRBV7-2 and TRBJ2-7, with D maybe TRBD2 (6 bases). This TCR derives from a man between 18 and 35 years old in good health. Some clones in this sample may be carry-over from other donors' samples. Sequenced sample: naive CD4+ T cells from PBMCs. Stated subset: CD45RA+ positively selected. The CDR3 coding sequence is TGTGCCAGCAGCCCTGCGGGGTTCTCCTACGAGCAGTACTTC. This translates into CASSPAGFSYEQYF.